The rows below give T cell receptor beta chains drawn from one sample of a study of OX40 agonist ivuxolimab in advanced cancers. TCRdb's copy holds only in-frame clones and misses some; the assay was immunoSEQ multiplex PCR. The table includes around 65,000 clones, over 60% detected once. Sequencing was performed on CD4+ or CD8+ T cells sorted from blood, taken in a trial of the OX40 agonist ivuxolimab. These receptors came from an adult with an advanced solid tumor such as melanoma, head and neck, liver or kidney cancer. The conserved cysteine and the conserved F or W are not part of the CDR3 here.

CDR3 protein	V gene	CDR3 length
ASSDNNYGYT	TRBV2	10
SVRDRNTGELF	TRBV29-1	11
ASSQGVGTEAF	TRBV14	11
ASSPRLEVREQY	TRBV7-9	12
ASSRAGYGELF	TRBV19	11
ASSPPSWETQY	TRBV18	11
ASSLVFGVRDGELF	TRBV7-2	14
ASRNDRAGYGYT	TRBV6-5	12
ASSDSRDRGLETQY	TRBV6-4	14
ASSPQGGFLEKLF	TRBV7-2	13
AISLGQEGQPQH	TRBV10-3	12
ASSLQVAQRNQPQH	TRBV28	14
ASKQNYGQGDTEAF	TRBV19	14
ASSRDRASHEQY	TRBV27	12
ASSLVGAAGNTIY	TRBV5-1	13
ASSLRGSGETQY	TRBV5-1	12
ASSLSPLRGRGITEAF	TRBV27	16
ASKLSGSPDTQY	TRBV28	12
ASSLYYTGELF	TRBV4-1	11
ASSLGQGALPSSGANVLT	TRBV28	18
ASSQQAGNTEAF	TRBV18	12
ASLSFRGPYGYT	TRBV6-1	12
SVTGRSGTNTEAF	TRBV29-1	13
ASNPQGVAKNIQY	TRBV19	13
ASSGRVGGKLF	TRBV25-1	11
ASSPEDLCLLINSGANVLT	TRBV7-7	19